This paragraph reports one T cell receptor (beta chain). Antigen unknown. The sample comes from a study of CXCR3-negative and CXCR3-positive naive CD8 T cells. Study observations and caveats: In CXCR3-positive naive cells, the TRB CDR3s were more hydrophobic than in CXCR3-negative naive cells. Both of the naive subsets showed about the same high diversity, but memory CD8+ cells had much less.

The libraries of TRB cDNA were prepared using 5' RACE with UMI labels. TCRdb re-called the 5' RACE reads; one entry per CDR3 protein, DNA not given. This table holds some 130,000 distinct CDR3 sequences. The CDR3 consists of 20 residues. Germline loops: CDR1 SGHTA, CDR2 FQGNSA. Every individual CD8+ T cell subset underwent sorting in triplicate at 250,000 to 300,000 cells apiece. The rearrangement uses TRBV7-2 and TRBJ2-7; TCRdb returns TRBD1, unconfirmable since there is no DNA. The sequenced material came from naive CXCR3- CD8+ T cells from blood. Noted subset: CD45RO-CCR7+CD27+CD95- naive CD8+ T cells lacking CXCR3 (TNR3-). This TCR was sampled from a human donor in good health. Some clones in this sample may be carry-over from other donors' samples. CDR3 loop: CASSLGRTDVRGRTSYEQYF.